This paragraph reports one TCR beta chain. A much bigger clone sits one base away, suggesting this may be a read error. The template was RNA from unsorted bulk tissue. The data belong to a study of tumor and adjacent non-tumor tissue in lung cancer. The CDR3 has 14 amino acids. CDR1 SGHVS and CDR2 FQNEAQ come from the germline V gene. The V end lost 5 bases, the J end lost 0 bases, and 11 bases lay between the germline ends. Three rounds of nested PCR, following a modified ARM-PCR protocol, produced the TCRbeta library. MiXCR was run by TCRdb on the multiplex PCR reads, yielding one entry per CDR3 protein. The table shows about 79,000 distinct CDR3 sequences, with 72% occurring only once.

The sequenced sample was lung tumor tissue. This chain uses TRBV7-8 with TRBJ2-7, with D possibly matching TRBD1 (6 bases). The source is a middle-aged woman with non-small cell lung cancer. In DNA form, the CDR3 reads TGTGCCAGCAGCCGGGGACATGTCTCCTACGAGCAGTACTTC. Protein product: CASSRGHVSYEQYF.